A selection of T cell receptor beta chains follows, all from one sample in a study of blood T cells in healthy people across ages. TCRdb redid the calling of the 5' RACE reads with MiXCR, one entry per CDR3 protein. This table has about 1,800,000 distinct CDR3 sequences, roughly 27% appearing once. Material for sequencing was blood. The receptor source for this set is a woman aged 25 to 39 in good health. CDR3s include the opening cysteine and the closing phenylalanine or tryptophan. The D gene is left open where the match is weak. The listing skips clone size in some rows; elsewhere it reads once, few, many or a size class.

TRBV7-9	NA	NA	TRBJ1-3	TGTGCCAGCAGCCCAATGGGGGTTGTGCTTGGAAACACCATATATTTT	CASSPMGVVLGNTIYF
TRBV7-7	few	NA	TRBJ1-5	TGTGCCAGCAGCCTAAAAACCGACCATCAGCCCCAGCATTTT	CASSLKTDHQPQHF
TRBV12-3/TRBV12-4	many	NA	TRBJ2-7	TGTGCCAGCAGTCCGCGACTGGGAACCTACGAGCAGTACTTC	CASSPRLGTYEQYF
TRBV28	NA	NA	TRBJ1-1	TGTGCCAGCAGTCGGGGCTTGGGCCTGAACACTGAAGCTTTCTTT	CASSRGLGLNTEAFF
TRBV20-1	many	NA	TRBJ2-1	TGCAGTGTTCGTACGACCGACCTCTACAATGAGCAGTTCTTC	CSVRTTDLYNEQFF
TRBV12-3/TRBV12-4	many	NA	TRBJ2-7	TGTGCCAGCAGCTTCGGACAGTCCTACGAGCAGTACTTC	CASSFGQSYEQYF
TRBV5-1	NA	TRBD1	TRBJ2-5	TGCGCCAGCGCCATTCCTGGGACAGGGGAAGAGACCCAGTACTTC	CASAIPGTGEETQYF
TRBV20-1	NA	NA	TRBJ2-1	TGCAGTGCTAGGGACAGCCCCAATGAGCAGTTCTTC	CSARDSPNEQFF
TRBV2	NA	NA	TRBJ2-2	TGTGCCAGCAGTGAAAAGATCCGGGCCGGGGAGCTGTTTTTT	CASSEKIRAGELFF
TRBV15	NA	NA	TRBJ1-1	TGTGCCACCAGCAGAGATGTGACTGAAGCTTTCTTT	CATSRDVTEAFF
TRBV9	NA	NA	TRBJ2-5	TGTGCCAGCAGCCCAGGACCCGGGCAGCTTGGGGGGGAGACCCAGTACTTC	CASSPGPGQLGGETQYF
TRBV20-1	many	TRBD2	TRBJ2-5	TGCAGTGCTAGAGGACCGGGGCGGGGGCAAGAGACCCAGTACTTC	CSARGPGRGQETQYF
TRBV7-9	NA	TRBD1	TRBJ2-4	TGTGCCAGCAGCATGAGACAGGGGAACGGGCAGTACTTC	CASSMRQGNGQYF
TRBV5-1	few	TRBD1	TRBJ2-5	TGCGCCAGCAGCTTGAGGGGGTACAGAGGGGGCGAAGAGACCCAGTACTTC	CASSLRGYRGGEETQYF
TRBV12-3/TRBV12-4	NA	NA	TRBJ2-3	TGTGCCAGCAGTTTGGAACGACAAGCCACAGATACGCAGTATTTT	CASSLERQATDTQYF
TRBV7-2	many	TRBD1	TRBJ2-4	TGTGCCAGCAGCCAAGGACAGGGGCTAGCCAAAAACATTCAGTACTTC	CASSQGQGLAKNIQYF
TRBV6-2/TRBV6-3	few	TRBD1	TRBJ2-6	TGTGCCAGCTGGACAGGGGGCTTTCCTGGGGCCAACGTCCTGACTTTC	CASWTGGFPGANVLTF
TRBV12-5	many	TRBD1	TRBJ2-5	TGCGCTAGTGGTATCCGACAGGGGGCCCCCCAGTACTTC	CASGIRQGAPQYF
TRBV18	many	NA	TRBJ1-2	TGTGCCAGCTCGCCGGGGACTCAGAACTATGGCTACACCTTC	CASSPGTQNYGYTF
TRBV28	few	NA	TRBJ2-7	TGTGCCAGCAGCCCTGGTGGGCAAAGCTCCTACGAGCAGTACTTC	CASSPGGQSSYEQYF
TRBV9	NA	TRBD1	TRBJ1-2	TGTGCCAGCAGCACCTCGGGACAGAACTATGGCTACACCTTC	CASSTSGQNYGYTF
TRBV10-3	many	TRBD2	TRBJ2-7	TGTGCCAGTGGGAGGGACGAGCAGTACTTC	CASGRDEQYF
TRBV20-1	NA	NA	TRBJ2-7	TGCAGTGCTCCGGATGCGAGCTCCTACGAGCAGTACTTC	CSAPDASSYEQYF
TRBV7-3	few	TRBD2	TRBJ2-7	TGTGCCAGCAGCTTGAAAGCGGGGGGGCTATCCGAGCAGTACTTC	CASSLKAGGLSEQYF
TRBV10-1	NA	NA	TRBJ1-4	TGCGCCAGCAGTGACAGCGGACAGAATGAAAAGCTGTTTTTT	CASSDSGQNEKLFF
TRBV2	NA	TRBD1	TRBJ1-2	TGTGCCAGCAGAGATACTACAGGGGGTTGGGGCTACACCTTC	CASRDTTGGWGYTF
TRBV7-2	few	TRBD2	TRBJ2-4	TGTGCCAGCAGCCCCCCGGGGGGGCGCAAAAACATTCAGTACTTC	CASSPPGGRKNIQYF
TRBV7-9	few	TRBD1	TRBJ2-7	TGTGCCAGCAGCCCAAAGGGACAGATCGGCTCCTACGAGCAGTACTTC	CASSPKGQIGSYEQYF
TRBV9	NA	NA	TRBJ2-5	TGTGCCAGCAGCGCCGAGGTCGGAAGAGAGACCCAGTACTTC	CASSAEVGRETQYF
TRBV6-5	NA	NA	TRBJ1-1	TGTGCCAGCAGTTCACAGGGACCTTTCCCTGAAGCTTTCTTT	CASSSQGPFPEAFF
TRBV7-2	NA	NA	TRBJ2-1	TGTGCCAGCAGCTTAACGCGGGGTAACAATGAGCAGTTCTTC	CASSLTRGNNEQFF
TRBV6-6	NA	NA	TRBJ2-1	TGTGCCAGCACCACACAAGAAGGAGGGAGAAACAATGAGCAGTTCTTC	CASTTQEGGRNNEQFF
TRBV12-3/TRBV12-4	few	NA	TRBJ2-5	TGTGCCAGCAGCCAAGCACCTAGAGGGGCCAAGACCCAGTACTTC	CASSQAPRGAKTQYF
TRBV9	many	TRBD2	TRBJ2-7	TGTGCCAGCAGCGTAGGAGTAGCGGGCGACACCTACGAGCAGTACTTC	CASSVGVAGDTYEQYF
TRBV11-2	NA	NA	TRBJ2-7	TGTGCCAGCAGCTCTTCCCGGGACGGACCCTACGAGCAGTACTTC	CASSSSRDGPYEQYF
TRBV2	few	NA	TRBJ2-5	TGTGCCAGCGGTGAAATGGATCGGGGGACCCAGTACTTC	CASGEMDRGTQYF
TRBV20-1	many	NA	TRBJ2-1	TGCAGTGCTAGAGATTTTAAGTCTGGCTCCTACAATGAGCAGTTCTTC	CSARDFKSGSYNEQFF
TRBV13	NA	TRBD1	TRBJ2-7	TGTGCCAGCAGCCCTTCGACAGGGGATAACGAGCAGTACTTC	CASSPSTGDNEQYF
TRBV9	few	NA	TRBJ2-5	TGTGCCAGCAGCGTAGGGGCTAGCACGAAAGAGACCCAGTACTTC	CASSVGASTKETQYF
TRBV28	NA	NA	TRBJ1-4	TGTCCCAGCAGTTTAGGGCAGGTTAATGAAAAACTGTTTTTT	CPSSLGQVNEKLFF
TRBV7-9	few	TRBD2	TRBJ2-1	TGTGCCAGCAGCTTAGCCCGAGGGGGACTAGCCCTCAATGAGCAGTTCTTC	CASSLARGGLALNEQFF
TRBV18	NA	NA	TRBJ2-1	TGTGCCAGCTCTGCACAGTACAGCTCCTACAATGAGCAGTTCTTC	CASSAQYSSYNEQFF
TRBV12-3/TRBV12-4	few	NA	TRBJ2-6	TGTGCCAGCAAGGGAGGCTCTGGGGCCAACGTCCTGACTTTC	CASKGGSGANVLTF
TRBV6-5	many	TRBD1	TRBJ1-2	TGTGCCAGCAGTAGCTTGGACAGGCGCTCCTACACCTTC	CASSSLDRRSYTF
TRBV6-2/TRBV6-3	few	NA	TRBJ2-7	TGTGCCGGCAGACCTCTAGGCGCACTCCTTTCAGACGAGCAGTACTTC	CAGRPLGALLSDEQYF